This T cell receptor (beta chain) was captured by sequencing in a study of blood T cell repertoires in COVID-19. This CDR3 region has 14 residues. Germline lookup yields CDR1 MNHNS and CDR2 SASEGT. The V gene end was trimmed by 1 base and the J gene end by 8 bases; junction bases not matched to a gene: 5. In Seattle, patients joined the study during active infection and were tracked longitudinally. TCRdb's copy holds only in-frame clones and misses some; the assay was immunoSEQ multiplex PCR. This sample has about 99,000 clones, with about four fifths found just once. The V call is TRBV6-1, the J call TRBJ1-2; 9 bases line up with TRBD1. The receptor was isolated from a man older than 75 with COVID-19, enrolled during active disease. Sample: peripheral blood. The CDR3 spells CASSEGDRVGGYTF. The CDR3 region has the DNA TGTGCCAGCAGTGAAGGGGACAGGGTTGGCGGCTACACCTTC.